These 20 T cell receptor beta chains share one sample of origin, sequenced in a study of metastatic and nonmetastatic thyroid tumors. Ahead of thyroid surgery, no patient had received treatment of any kind. Using MiXCR, TCRdb re-called clones from the PCR reads. Among 30,000 or so clones listed, about 19% were seen once. Sequencing input: blood. These receptors were taken from a female donor with papillary thyroid cancer or a benign thyroid nodule (not recorded which). Some clones in this sample may be carry-over from other donors' samples.

This clone was recorded at least ten times. The chain couples TRBV30 to TRBJ2-3; the match to TRBD2 covers 10 bases. This CDR3 has 16 amino acids. Germline V gene sequence: CDR1 GTSNPN, CDR2 SVGIG (reference sequence). V trimming: 0 bases; J trimming: 2 bases; junction bases outside the gene matches: 5. CDR3 amino acids: CAWSVGTSANTDTQYF. The CDR3 bases are TGTGCCTGGAGTGTAGGGACTAGCGCTAACACAGATACGCAGTATTTT.

This clone was seen many times. CDR3 nucleotides: TGTGCCAGCAGCCCCCTAGGGCGGAGCTCCTACAATGAGCAGTTCTTC. Protein sequence: CASSPLGRSSYNEQFF. The chain recombines TRBV5-6 with TRBJ2-1; D not resolved. The CDR3 loop spans 16 amino acids. Germline CDR1 reads SGHDT; CDR2 reads YYEEEE. Trimming pared 4 bases from V and 0 bases from J, leaving 14 bases between.

The genes are TRBV2 and TRBJ2-5, with 12 nucleotides matching TRBD2. CDR1 is SNHLY, CDR2 FYNNEI, per germline. V shed 4 bases, J shed 5 bases, and the junction held 8 bases outside the gene matches. This CDR3 spans 16 amino acids. The CDR3: CASSVRRLAGDETQYF. In DNA form, the CDR3 reads TGTGCCAGCAGTGTCAGGAGACTAGCGGGAGATGAGACCCAGTACTTC.

This clone was detected many times. V is TRBV7-3 and J is TRBJ2-5, with 8 positions matching TRBD2. V lost 5 bases, J lost 1 base, and 9 bases stayed unmatched. The length of the CDR3 is 16 residues. Per the germline V gene, CDR1 is SGHTA and CDR2 is FQGTGA. CDR3 loop: CASSKTSGGTQETQYF. CDR3 in DNA: TGTGCCAGCAGCAAAACTAGCGGTGGGACCCAAGAGACCCAGTACTTC.

By share, this clone counts as medium-sized. The chain uses TRBV20-1 and TRBJ2-3, with 10 bases identical to TRBD2. The trim removed 5 bases at V and 4 bases at J, leaving 15 bases unmatched. Germline-derived CDR1 and CDR2 are DFQATT and SNEGSKA (reference sequence). The CDR3 has 17 amino acids. This chain's CDR3 is CSAARQRGGRLADTQYF. DNA for the CDR3: TGCAGTGCTGCTCGCCAGCGGGGGGGCCGGTTGGCAGATACGCAGTATTTT.

This sequence joins TRBV6-1 and TRBJ2-7, with D possibly matching TRBD1 (6 bases). Trimming cost V 7 bases and J 2 bases, with 18 bases left between them. The CDR3 runs 15 residues. The V gene's germline CDR1 is MNHNS and CDR2 SASEGT. CDR3 nucleotides: TGTGCCAGCATCCAGTTCAGGGGCCCCCCCTACGAGCAGTACTTC. Translation: CASIQFRGPPYEQYF.

This clone has ten or more counts. This rearrangement joins TRBV6-1 to TRBJ2-1; 7 nucleotides align to TRBD1. From germline, CDR1 is MNHNS and CDR2 SASEGT. J gave up 2 bases and V 5 bases, and 6 bases lay outside the gene matches. The CDR3 runs to 15 residues. CDR3 coding DNA: TGTGCCAGCAGTTCCGGACAGGTTACCTACAATGAGCAGTTCTTC. Translation gives CASSSGQVTYNEQFF.

This clone was recorded a few times. J is TRBJ1-1 and V is TRBV6-1; a possible D gene is TRBD1 (6 bases). This CDR3 is 16 amino acids long. The V end lost 6 bases, the J end lost 0 bases, and 17 bases lay between the germline ends. Germline CDR1 and CDR2: MNHNS and SASEGT. The CDR3 DNA reads as TGTGCCAGCAGGGTTGACAGGAATTGGGTGAACACTGAAGCTTTCTTT. Its translation is CASRVDRNWVNTEAFF.

The chain combines TRBV6-1 with TRBJ1-2, with 7 bases fitting TRBD1. CDR3 length: 12 amino acids. Germline CDR1 and CDR2: MNHNS and SASEGT. Losses at the gene ends were 7 bases for V and 8 bases for J; bases not matched to a gene: 7. The CDR3 sequence: CASKQGLRGYTF. The CDR3 nucleotides are TGTGCCAGCAAACAGGGGCTTCGAGGCTACACCTTC.

This clone was observed a few times. The chain recombines TRBV24-1 with TRBJ2-1; 11 bases match TRBD1. The CDR3 has 14 amino acids. V trimming: 5 bases; J trimming: 7 bases; junction bases outside the gene matches: 3. Germline V gene sequence: CDR1 KGHDR, CDR2 SFDVKD. The CDR3 spells CATSGGTGGNEQFF. The DNA for the CDR3 is TGTGCCACCAGTGGAGGGACAGGGGGGAATGAGCAGTTCTTC.

In its sample, this clone was seen a few times. The chain is built from TRBV15 and TRBJ2-7; a weak D match, TRBD1 (7 bases). The germline gives CDR1 LNHNV, CDR2 YYDKDF (reference sequence). V lost 5 bases and J 2 bases, leaving 22 bases between the germline ends. CDR3 length: 17 residues. CDR3 residues: CATSLRQGGGNPYEQYF. CDR3 coding DNA: TGTGCCACCAGCCTAAGACAGGGAGGCGGTAATCCCTACGAGCAGTACTTC.

This clone was recorded many times. The chain carries TRBV30 and TRBJ1-1; D is undetermined. The V gene's germline CDR1 is GTSNPN and CDR2 SVGIG (reference sequence). V lost 4 bases to trimming and J lost 0 bases, with 9 bases between them. The CDR3 has 13 amino acids. The CDR3 loop is CAWKRAVNTEAFF. In DNA, the CDR3 is TGTGCCTGGAAACGGGCCGTGAACACTGAAGCTTTCTTT.

The sample holds many counts of this clone. This chain uses TRBV6-1 with TRBJ2-7, with D unresolved. The V gene's germline CDR1 is MNHNS and CDR2 SASEGT. The CDR3 spans 13 residues. Trimming removed 4 bases from V and 7 bases from J, with 14 bases in between. CDR3 in DNA: TGTGCCAGCAGTGCCTTCGAGAGCCGGGAGCAGTACTTC. Translated, it gives CASSAFESREQYF.

At least ten counts were recorded for this clone. This chain joins TRBV4-2 and TRBJ1-5; maybe TRBD1 (6 bases). CDR1 and CDR2 (germline): LGHNA, YNFKEQ. This CDR3 is 19 amino acids long. V gave up 4 bases and J gave up 1 base, with 23 bases separating them. CDR3 protein: CASSPRGAGFGVSNQPQHF. CDR3 coding DNA: TGTGCCAGCAGCCCCCGGGGGGCGGGATTCGGAGTGAGCAATCAGCCCCAGCATTTT.

This clone was picked up many times. The J gene is TRBJ1-2, the V gene TRBV6-5, with 7 bases aligning to TRBD1. The CDR3 consists of 13 residues. The V segment lost 2 bases and the J segment 8 bases; nucleotides outside the gene matches: 5. Germline CDR1 is MNHEY and CDR2 is SVGAGI. CDR3 residues: CASSYTGQQGYTF. CDR3 nucleotide sequence: TGTGCCAGCAGTTACACGGGACAGCAGGGCTACACCTTC.

This clone was observed at least ten times. Here the CDR3 DNA reads TGTGCCAGCAGTTACGACATTCACTACTCTGGGGCCAACGTCCTGACTTTC. This sequence encodes CASSYDIHYSGANVLTF. This sequence joins TRBV6-2 or TRBV6-3 and TRBJ2-6; D unresolved. Germline V gene data show CDR1 as MNHEY and CDR2 as SVGEGT. V was pared by 2 bases and J by 0 bases, with 11 bases between. The CDR3 is 17 residues long.

The rearrangement uses TRBV10-1 and TRBJ2-3; D perhaps matches TRBD1 (6 bases). Germline V CDR1 and CDR2: WNHNN, SYGVQD (reference sequence). V shed 4 bases and J shed 2 bases, with 10 bases lying between them. This CDR3 is built from 14 residues. The CDR3 nucleotides read TGCGCCAGCAGTGGAGGGGGTGACACAGATACGCAGTATTTT. Amino acid sequence: CASSGGGDTDTQYF.

The sample holds many counts of this clone. The chain has TRBV11-2 and TRBJ1-3, with D unresolved. The V end was cut by 2 bases, the J end by 4 bases, with 3 bases between. Germline V gene data show CDR1 as SGHAT and CDR2 as FQNNGV. The CDR3 is made up of 12 amino acids. The CDR3 loop is CASSLQGNTIYF. As DNA, the CDR3 is TGTGCCAGCAGCTTACAGGGAAACACCATATATTTT.

This clone showed up many times. V gene TRBV6-6 combines with J gene TRBJ2-5; 11 nucleotides match TRBD2. From germline, CDR1 is MNHNY and CDR2 SVGAGI (reference sequence). The CDR3 loop spans 16 amino acids. The ends lost 0 bases at V and 5 bases at J; junction bases unmatched: 5. For the CDR3, the DNA is TGTGCCAGCAGTTACTCGGTACTAGCGGGAGTGGAGACCCAGTACTTC. Its translation is CASSYSVLAGVETQYF.

This clone was counted many times. This chain connects TRBV5-6 to TRBJ1-5; no clear D. The V gene's germline CDR1 is SGHDT and CDR2 YYEEEE. The CDR3 covers 15 residues. With 1 base removed from V and 0 bases from J, the gap between germline ends came to 8 bases. In nucleotides, the CDR3 is TGTGCCAGCAGCTTGAGGGATTTTAGCAATCAGCCCCAGCATTTT. Translated, it gives CASSLRDFSNQPQHF.